Shown below are 4 T cell receptor beta chains from a single sample sequenced in a study of shared clonotypes between healthy human individuals. Sequencing used immunoSEQ multiplex PCR; TCRdb keeps in-frame clones, though not all of them. The table has 2 million to 3 million clones, just over 90% seen once. The sequencing sample was made of naive CD4+ T cells sorted from blood. This sample's subset: CD45RA+ positively selected. The receptors were gathered from a man aged 18 to 35 in good health.

DNA of the CDR3: TGTGCCAGCAGTGATTCCGGGACAGGGCGCGGCTACACCTTC. Its translation is CASSDSGTGRGYTF. The chain recombines TRBV25-1 with TRBJ1-2; 9 positions agree with TRBD1. Losses at the gene ends were 3 bases for V and 8 bases for J; bases not matched to a gene: 7. Per germline, CDR1 MGHDK and CDR2 SYGVNS. CDR3 length equals 14 residues.

The CDR3 spells CASSLKGGRGNTEAFF. The CDR3 DNA is TGTGCCAGCAGCTTGAAGGGGGGCAGGGGAAACACTGAAGCTTTCTTT. The gene calls are TRBV5-4 and TRBJ1-1, with D tentatively TRBD1 (6 bases). Trimming shortened V by 1 base and J by 2 bases, and 15 bases separated the two germline ends. There are 16 residues in the CDR3. The germline V gene has CDR1 SGHNT and CDR2 YYREEE (reference sequence).

This rearrangement joins TRBV11-2 to TRBJ2-2; D unclear. CDR3 length: 13 residues. Germline lookup yields CDR1 SGHAT and CDR2 FQNNGV. The V gene lost 0 bases and the J gene lost 5 bases, with 4 bases spanning the gap. CDR3 sequence (DNA): TGTGCCAGCAGCTTAGATTTAACCGGGGAGCTGTTTTTT. Its translation is CASSLDLTGELFF.

The chain uses TRBV30 and TRBJ2-5; 12 positions match TRBD2. Germline V gene data show CDR1 as GTSNPN and CDR2 as SVGIG (reference sequence). J gave up 7 bases and V 1 base, and 7 bases lay outside the gene matches. The CDR3 extends over 15 amino acids. Here the CDR3 reads CAWSGASGGAGTQYF. CDR3 bases: TGTGCCTGGAGTGGAGCTAGCGGGGGGGCAGGGACCCAGTACTTC.